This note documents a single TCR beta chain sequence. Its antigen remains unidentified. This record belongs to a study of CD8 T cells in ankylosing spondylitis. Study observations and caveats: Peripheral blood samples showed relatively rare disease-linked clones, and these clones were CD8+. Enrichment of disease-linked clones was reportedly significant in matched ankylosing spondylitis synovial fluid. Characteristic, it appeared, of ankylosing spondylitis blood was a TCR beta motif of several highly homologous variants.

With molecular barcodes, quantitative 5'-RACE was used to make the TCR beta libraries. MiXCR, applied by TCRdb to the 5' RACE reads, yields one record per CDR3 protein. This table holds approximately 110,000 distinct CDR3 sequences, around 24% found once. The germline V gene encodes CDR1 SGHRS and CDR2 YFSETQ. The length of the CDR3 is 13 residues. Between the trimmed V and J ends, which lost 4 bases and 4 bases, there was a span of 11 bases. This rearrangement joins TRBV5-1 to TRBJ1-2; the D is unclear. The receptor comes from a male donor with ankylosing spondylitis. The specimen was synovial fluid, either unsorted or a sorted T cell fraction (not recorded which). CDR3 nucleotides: TGCGCCAGCAGCGATGACGGACTCTATGGCTACACCTTC. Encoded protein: CASSDDGLYGYTF. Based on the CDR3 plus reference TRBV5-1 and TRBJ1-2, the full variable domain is KAGVTQTPRYLIKTRGQQVTLSCSPISGHRSVSWYQQTPGQGLQFLFEYFSETQRNKGNFPGRFSGRQFSNSRSEMNVSTLELGDSALYLCASSDDGLYGYTFGSGTRLTVV.